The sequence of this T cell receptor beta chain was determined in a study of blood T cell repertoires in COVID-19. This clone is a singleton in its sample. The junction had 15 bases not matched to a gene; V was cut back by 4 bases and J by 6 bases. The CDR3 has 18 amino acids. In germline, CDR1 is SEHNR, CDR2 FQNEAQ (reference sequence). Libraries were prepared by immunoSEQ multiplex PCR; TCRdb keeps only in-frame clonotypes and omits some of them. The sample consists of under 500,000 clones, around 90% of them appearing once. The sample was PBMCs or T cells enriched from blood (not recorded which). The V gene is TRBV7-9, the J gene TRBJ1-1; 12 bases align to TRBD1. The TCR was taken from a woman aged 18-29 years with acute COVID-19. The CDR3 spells CASSSLRGTGGAVSEAFF. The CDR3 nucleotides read TGTGCCAGCAGCTCCCTCCGCGGGACAGGGGGCGCGGTATCTGAAGCTTTCTTT.